What follows are 8 T cell receptor beta chains derived from one specimen sequenced in a study of cytomegalovirus exposure and HLA in healthy donors. PCR amplification relied on 60 Vbeta primers (plus 13 Jbeta primers). Some clones are missing from TCRdb's copy, which holds only in-frame ones; the method was immunoSEQ multiplex PCR. The sample comprises approximately 130,000 clones, roughly 9.6% of which are singletons, and more than 6.5% rests with the top ten. Input material: PBMCs. These receptors were collected from a woman aged 40-49 years in good health and CMV-seropositive.

The sample holds a few counts of this clone. This specimen includes other DNA sequences encoding the same CDR3. This chain joins TRBV4-1 and TRBJ2-1; no clear D gene. CDR1 and CDR2 (germline): MGHRA, YSYEKL. This CDR3 comprises 15 residues. Trimming took 4 bases from V and 2 from J, leaving 12 bases between them. CDR3 DNA sequence: TGCGCCAGCAGCCTAAGCTATCCCACCTACAATGAGCAGTTCTTC. As protein: CASSLSYPTYNEQFF.

This clone was recorded a few times. CDR3 region: CASGKQGNQPQHF. For the CDR3, the DNA is TGTGCCAGCGGAAAACAGGGGAATCAGCCCCAGCATTTT. V is TRBV2 and J is TRBJ1-5; 7 nucleotides line up with TRBD1. CDR3 length equals 13 residues. The V segment lost 8 bases and the J segment 4 bases; nucleotides outside the gene matches: 5. Germline V gene lookup returns CDR1 SNHLY and CDR2 FYNNEI.

This clone was counted between two and nine times. This chain's CDR3 is CASSPGQIETQYF. The CDR3 DNA reads TGTGCCAGCTCACCGGGACAGATAGAGACCCAGTACTTC. This rearrangement joins TRBV18 to TRBJ2-5; 7 nucleotides line up with TRBD1. The V segment lost 3 bases and the J segment 4 bases; nucleotides outside the gene matches: 2. The CDR3 totals 13 residues. Germline loops: CDR1 KGHSH, CDR2 LQKENI.

There are a few counts of this clone. The rearrangement joins TRBV2 to TRBJ2-3; 13 nucleotides align to TRBD2. Germline V gene data show CDR1 as SNHLY and CDR2 as FYNNEI. The CDR3 is made up of 16 amino acids. V shed 7 bases, J shed 0 bases, and the junction held 4 bases outside the gene matches. The CDR3 reads CASMTSGGTSTDTQYF. The CDR3 DNA is TGTGCCAGCATGACTAGCGGGGGGACTAGCACAGATACGCAGTATTTT.

This clone was found a few times. The chain combines TRBV27 with TRBJ1-6; D ambiguous. V dropped 3 bases and J dropped 7 bases, with 4 bases sitting between them. The CDR3 contains 12 residues. CDR1 and CDR2 from the germline V gene are MNHEY and SMNVEV (reference sequence). The CDR3 region has the DNA TGTGCCAGCAGTTTCCAGAATTCACCCCTCCACTTT. Translation gives CASSFQNSPLHF.

This clone was detected a few times. The chain links TRBV7-7 to TRBJ1-4; TRBD1 is a possible D gene (5 bases). The germline V gene has CDR1 SSHAT and CDR2 FNYEAQ (reference sequence). This CDR3 has 14 amino acids. The ends were cut back, 1 base at V and 10 bases at J, with 13 bases in the middle. The CDR3 spells CASSLESAGGKLFF. As DNA, the CDR3 is TGTGCCAGCAGCTTAGAGAGTGCCGGGGGAAAACTGTTTTTT.

This clone appeared a few times. The chain has TRBV28 and TRBJ2-5, with D possibly being TRBD2 (7 bases). The length of the CDR3 is 14 residues. Between the trimmed V and J ends, which lost 6 bases and 5 bases, there was a span of 16 bases. CDR1 is MDHEN, CDR2 SYDVKM, per germline. The CDR3 loop reads CASRSWGGPETQYF. The CDR3 DNA sequence: TGTGCCAGCAGGTCCTGGGGGGGCCCGGAGACCCAGTACTTC. Combining the CDR3 with reference TRBV28 and TRBJ2-5 gives the whole variable domain DVKVTQSSRYLVKRTGEKVFLECVQDMDHENMFWYRQDPGLGLRLIYFSYDVKMKEKGDIPEGYSVSREKKERFSLILESASTNQTSMYLCASRSWGGPETQYFGPGTRLLVL.

This chain links TRBV13 with TRBJ2-6, with 11 nucleotides matching TRBD1. Germline V gene data show CDR1 as PRHDT and CDR2 as FYEKMQ (reference sequence). The CDR3 is 18 amino acids. Losses at the gene ends were 0 bases for V and 2 bases for J; bases not matched to a gene: 3. Here the CDR3 reads CASSLGRTGGAGANVLTF. The CDR3 bases are TGTGCCAGCAGCTTAGGCCGGACAGGGGGCGCTGGGGCCAACGTCCTGACTTTC.